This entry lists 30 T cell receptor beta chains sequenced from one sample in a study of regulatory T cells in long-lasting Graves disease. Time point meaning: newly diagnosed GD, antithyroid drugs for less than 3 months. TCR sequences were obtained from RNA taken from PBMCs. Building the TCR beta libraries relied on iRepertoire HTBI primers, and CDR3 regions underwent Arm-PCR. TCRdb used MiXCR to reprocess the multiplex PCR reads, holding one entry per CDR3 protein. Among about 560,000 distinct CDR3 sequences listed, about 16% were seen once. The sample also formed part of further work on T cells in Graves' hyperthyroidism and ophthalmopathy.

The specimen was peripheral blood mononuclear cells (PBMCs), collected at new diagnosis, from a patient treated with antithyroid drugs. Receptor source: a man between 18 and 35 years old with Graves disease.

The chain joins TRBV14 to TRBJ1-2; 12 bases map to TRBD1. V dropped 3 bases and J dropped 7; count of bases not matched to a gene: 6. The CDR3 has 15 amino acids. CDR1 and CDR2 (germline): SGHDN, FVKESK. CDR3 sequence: CASSQGQGAVSGYTF. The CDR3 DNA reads TGTGCCAGCAGCCAGGGACAGGGGGCCGTGAGTGGCTACACCTTC.

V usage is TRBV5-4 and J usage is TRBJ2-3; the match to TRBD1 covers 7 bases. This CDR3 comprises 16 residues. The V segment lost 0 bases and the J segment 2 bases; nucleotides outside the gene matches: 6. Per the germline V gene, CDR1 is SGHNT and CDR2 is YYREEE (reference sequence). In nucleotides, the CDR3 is TGTGCCAGCAGCTTGGCGGGACAGTCTATCACAGATACGCAGTATTTT. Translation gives CASSLAGQSITDTQYF.

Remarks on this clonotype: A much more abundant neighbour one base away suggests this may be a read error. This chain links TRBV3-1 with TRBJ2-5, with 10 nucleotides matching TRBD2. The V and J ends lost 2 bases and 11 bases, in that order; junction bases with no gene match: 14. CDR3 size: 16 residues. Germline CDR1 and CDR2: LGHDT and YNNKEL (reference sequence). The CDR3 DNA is TGTGCCAGCAGCCAATTTAGCGGGAGGACCGTCGGTGAGCAGTACTTC. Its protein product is CASSQFSGRTVGEQYF.

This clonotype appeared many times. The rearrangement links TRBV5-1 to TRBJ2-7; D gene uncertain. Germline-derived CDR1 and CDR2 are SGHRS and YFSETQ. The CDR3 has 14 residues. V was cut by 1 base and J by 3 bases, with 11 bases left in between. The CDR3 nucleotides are TGCGCCAGCAGCTTGTCGTCTGGGATCTACGAGCAGTACTTC. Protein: CASSLSSGIYEQYF.

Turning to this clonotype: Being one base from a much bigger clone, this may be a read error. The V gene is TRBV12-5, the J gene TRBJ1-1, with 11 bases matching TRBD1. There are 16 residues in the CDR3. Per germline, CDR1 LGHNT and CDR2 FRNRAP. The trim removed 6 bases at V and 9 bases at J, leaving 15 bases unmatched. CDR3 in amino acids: CASGQMLDRGQTKAFF. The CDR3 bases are TGTGCTAGTGGCCAGATGCTGGACAGGGGGCAAACTAAAGCTTTCTTT.

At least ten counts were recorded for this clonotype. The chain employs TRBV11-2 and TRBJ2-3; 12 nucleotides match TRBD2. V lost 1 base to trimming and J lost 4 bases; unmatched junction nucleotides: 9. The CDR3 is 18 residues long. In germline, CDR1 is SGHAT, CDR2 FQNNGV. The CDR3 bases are TGTGCCAGCAGCTTAGGGACTAGCGGGAAGGGGAGTGCAGATACGCAGTATTTT. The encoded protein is CASSLGTSGKGSADTQYF. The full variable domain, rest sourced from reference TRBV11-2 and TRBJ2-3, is EAGVAQSPRYKIIEKRQSVAFWCNPISGHATLYWYQQILGQGPKLLIQFQNNGVVDDSQLPKDRFSAERLKGVDSTLKIQPAKLEDSAVYLCASSLGTSGKGSADTQYFGPGTRLTVL.

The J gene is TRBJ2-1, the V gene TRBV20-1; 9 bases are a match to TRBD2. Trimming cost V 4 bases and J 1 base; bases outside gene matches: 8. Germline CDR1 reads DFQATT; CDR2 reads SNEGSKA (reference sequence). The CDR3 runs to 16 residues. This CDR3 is CSAMIAGVNSYNEQFF. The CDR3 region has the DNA TGCAGTGCTATGATAGCGGGAGTAAATTCCTACAATGAGCAGTTCTTC.

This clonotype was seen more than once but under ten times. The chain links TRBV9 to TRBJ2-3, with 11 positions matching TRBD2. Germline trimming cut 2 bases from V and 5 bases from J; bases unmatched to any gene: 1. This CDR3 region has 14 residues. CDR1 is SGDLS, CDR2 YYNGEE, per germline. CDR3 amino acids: CASSVGLAEDTQYF. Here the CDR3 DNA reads TGTGCCAGCAGCGTGGGACTAGCGGAAGATACGCAGTATTTT.

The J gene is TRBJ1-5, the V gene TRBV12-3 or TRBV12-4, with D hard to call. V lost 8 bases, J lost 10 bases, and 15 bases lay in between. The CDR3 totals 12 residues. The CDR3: CASAPEISPQHF. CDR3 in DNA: TGTGCCAGCGCCCCCGAAATCAGCCCCCAGCATTTT.

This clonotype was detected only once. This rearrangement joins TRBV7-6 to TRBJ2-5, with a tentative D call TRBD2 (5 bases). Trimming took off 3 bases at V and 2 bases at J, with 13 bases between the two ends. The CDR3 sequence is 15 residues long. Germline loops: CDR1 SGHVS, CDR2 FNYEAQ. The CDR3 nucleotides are TGTGCCAGCAGCTTGCGAGGGCAAATACAAGAGACCCAGTACTTC. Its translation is CASSLRGQIQETQYF.

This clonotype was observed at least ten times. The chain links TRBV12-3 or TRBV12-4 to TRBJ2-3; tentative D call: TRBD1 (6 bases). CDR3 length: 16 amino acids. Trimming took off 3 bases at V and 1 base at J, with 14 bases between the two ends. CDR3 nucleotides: TGTGCCAGCAGTTTGGGTGCAGGGGCAGGCACAGATACGCAGTATTTT. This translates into CASSLGAGAGTDTQYF.

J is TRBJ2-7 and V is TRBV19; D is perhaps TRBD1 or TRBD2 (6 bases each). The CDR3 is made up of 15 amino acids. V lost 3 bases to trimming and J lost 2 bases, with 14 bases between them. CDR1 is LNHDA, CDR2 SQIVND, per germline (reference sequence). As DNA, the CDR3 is TGTGCCAGTAGTATTTTTACAGGGAGGACCTACGAGCAGTACTTC. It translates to CASSIFTGRTYEQYF.

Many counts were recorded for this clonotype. CDR3 nucleotide sequence: TGTGCCAGCAGCCCCGCCTACGAGCAGTACTTC. Translating gives CASSPAYEQYF. The genes are TRBV6-1 and TRBJ2-7; D is undetermined. V was clipped by 6 bases and J by 2 bases, with 5 bases between them. This CDR3 is built from 11 residues. The germline gives CDR1 MNHNS, CDR2 SASEGT.

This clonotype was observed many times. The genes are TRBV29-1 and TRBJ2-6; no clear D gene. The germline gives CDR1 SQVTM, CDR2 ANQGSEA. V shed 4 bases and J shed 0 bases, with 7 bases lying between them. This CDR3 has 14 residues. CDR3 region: CSVGVSSGANVLTF. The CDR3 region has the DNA TGCAGCGTTGGCGTAAGCTCTGGGGCCAACGTCCTGACTTTC.

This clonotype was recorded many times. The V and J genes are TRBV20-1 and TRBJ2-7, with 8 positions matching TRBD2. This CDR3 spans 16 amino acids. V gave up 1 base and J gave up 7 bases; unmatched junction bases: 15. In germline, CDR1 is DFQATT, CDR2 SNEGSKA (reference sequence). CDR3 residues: CSARGGGSGGPQEQYF. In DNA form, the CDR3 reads TGCAGTGCTAGAGGGGGGGGATCGGGAGGGCCGCAAGAGCAGTACTTC.

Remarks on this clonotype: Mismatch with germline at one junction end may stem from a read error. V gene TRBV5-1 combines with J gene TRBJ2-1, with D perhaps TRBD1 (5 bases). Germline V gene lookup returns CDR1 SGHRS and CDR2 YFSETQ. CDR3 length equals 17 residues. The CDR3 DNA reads TGTGCCAGCAGCGTAGCTCTTCAGGGATCCTCCTACAATGAGCAGTTCTTC. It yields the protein CASSVALQGSSYNEQFF.

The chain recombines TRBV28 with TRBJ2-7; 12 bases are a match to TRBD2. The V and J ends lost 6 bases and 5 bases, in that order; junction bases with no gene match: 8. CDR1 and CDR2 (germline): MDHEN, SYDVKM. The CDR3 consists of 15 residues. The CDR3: CASRLTSGRRDEQYF. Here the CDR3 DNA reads TGTGCCAGCAGGTTAACTAGCGGGAGGCGCGACGAGCAGTACTTC.

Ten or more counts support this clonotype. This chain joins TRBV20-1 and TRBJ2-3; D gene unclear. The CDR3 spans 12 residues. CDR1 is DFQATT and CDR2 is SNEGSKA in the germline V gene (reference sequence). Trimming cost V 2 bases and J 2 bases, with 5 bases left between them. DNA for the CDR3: TGCAGTGCTAGAAGGACCACAGATACGCAGTATTTT. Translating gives CSARRTTDTQYF.

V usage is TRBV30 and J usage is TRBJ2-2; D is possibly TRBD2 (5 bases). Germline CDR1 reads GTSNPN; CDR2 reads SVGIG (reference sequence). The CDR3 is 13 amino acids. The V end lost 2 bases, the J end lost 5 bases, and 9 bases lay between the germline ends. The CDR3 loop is CAWSFRGTGELFF. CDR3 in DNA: TGTGCCTGGAGTTTCCGGGGTACCGGGGAGCTGTTTTTT. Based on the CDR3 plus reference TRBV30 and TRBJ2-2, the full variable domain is SQTIHQWPATLVQPVGSPLSLECTVEGTSNPNLYWYRQAAGRGLQLLFYSVGIGQISSEVPQNLSASRPQDRQFILSSKKLLLSDSGFYLCAWSFRGTGELFFGEGSRLTVL.

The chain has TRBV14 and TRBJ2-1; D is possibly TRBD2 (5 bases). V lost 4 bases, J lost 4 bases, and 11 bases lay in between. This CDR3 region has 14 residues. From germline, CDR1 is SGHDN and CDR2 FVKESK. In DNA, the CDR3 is TGTGCCAGCAGCCGAGGACTGGGATACAATGAGCAGTTCTTC. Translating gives CASSRGLGYNEQFF. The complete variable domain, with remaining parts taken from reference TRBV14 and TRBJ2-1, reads EAGVTQFPSHSVIEKGQTVTLRCDPISGHDNLYWYRRVMGKEIKFLLHFVKESKQDESGMPNNRFLAERTGGTYSTLKVQPAELEDSGVYFCASSRGLGYNEQFFGPGTRLTVL.

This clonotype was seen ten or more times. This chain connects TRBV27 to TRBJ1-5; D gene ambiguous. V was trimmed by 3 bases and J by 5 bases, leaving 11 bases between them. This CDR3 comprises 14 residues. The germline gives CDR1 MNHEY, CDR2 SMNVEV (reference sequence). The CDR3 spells CASSLWGLDQPQHF. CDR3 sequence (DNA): TGTGCCAGCAGTTTGTGGGGTTTGGATCAGCCCCAGCATTTT.

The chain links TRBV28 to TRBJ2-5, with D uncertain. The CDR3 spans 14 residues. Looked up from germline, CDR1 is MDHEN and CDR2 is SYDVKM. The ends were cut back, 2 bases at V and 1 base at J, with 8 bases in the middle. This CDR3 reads CASSLENSQETQYF. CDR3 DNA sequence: TGTGCCAGCAGTTTAGAAAACAGCCAAGAGACCCAGTACTTC.

The CDR3 loop is CASSLLYQASNNEAFF. CDR3 DNA: TGTGCCAGCAGCTTGCTTTACCAAGCCAGCAACAACGAAGCTTTCTTT. V usage is TRBV5-5 and J usage is TRBJ1-1; no reliable D call. Trimming removed 1 base from V and 8 bases from J, with 21 bases in between. Germline CDR1 SGHKS, CDR2 YYEKEE (reference sequence). There are 16 residues in the CDR3.

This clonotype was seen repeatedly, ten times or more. The CDR3 coding sequence is TGTGCCAGCACCAGGGGGTCCTACAATGAGCAGTTCTTC. It specifies CASTRGSYNEQFF. The rearrangement joins TRBV2 to TRBJ2-1, with TRBD1 matching 7 bases. There are 13 residues in the CDR3. V trimming: 7 bases; J trimming: 1 base; junction bases outside the gene matches: 1. CDR1 and CDR2 from the germline V gene are SNHLY and FYNNEI.

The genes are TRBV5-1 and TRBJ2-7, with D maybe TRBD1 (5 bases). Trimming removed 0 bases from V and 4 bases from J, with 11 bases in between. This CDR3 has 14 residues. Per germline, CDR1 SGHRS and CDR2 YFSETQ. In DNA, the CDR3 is TGCGCCAGCAGCTTGGAGGGGTACCCTTACGAGCAGTACTTC. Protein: CASSLEGYPYEQYF.

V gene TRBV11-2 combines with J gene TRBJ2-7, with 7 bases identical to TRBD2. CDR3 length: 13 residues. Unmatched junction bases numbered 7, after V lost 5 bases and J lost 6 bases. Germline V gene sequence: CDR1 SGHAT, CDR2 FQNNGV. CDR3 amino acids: CASSHEPGGEQYF. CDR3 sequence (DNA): TGTGCCAGCAGCCACGAACCGGGGGGCGAGCAGTACTTC.

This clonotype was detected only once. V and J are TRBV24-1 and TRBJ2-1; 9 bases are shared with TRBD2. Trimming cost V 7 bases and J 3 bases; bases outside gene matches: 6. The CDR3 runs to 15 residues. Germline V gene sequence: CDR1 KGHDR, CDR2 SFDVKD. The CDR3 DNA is TGTGCCACCAGCGGGGGCGGGAGGGACTACAATGAGCAGTTCTTC. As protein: CATSGGGRDYNEQFF.

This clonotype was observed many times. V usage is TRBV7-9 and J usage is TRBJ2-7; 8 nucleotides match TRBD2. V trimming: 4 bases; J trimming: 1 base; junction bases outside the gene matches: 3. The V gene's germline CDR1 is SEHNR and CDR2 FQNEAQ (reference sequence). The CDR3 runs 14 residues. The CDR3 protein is CASSWLAGSYEQYF. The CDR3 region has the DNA TGTGCCAGCAGCTGGCTAGCGGGTTCCTACGAGCAGTACTTC.

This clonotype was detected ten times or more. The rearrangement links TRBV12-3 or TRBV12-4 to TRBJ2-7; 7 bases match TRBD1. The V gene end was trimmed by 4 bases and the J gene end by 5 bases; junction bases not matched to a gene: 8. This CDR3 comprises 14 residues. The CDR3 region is CASSSAGGIHEQYF. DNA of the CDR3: TGTGCCAGCAGTTCGGCAGGGGGTATCCACGAGCAGTACTTC.

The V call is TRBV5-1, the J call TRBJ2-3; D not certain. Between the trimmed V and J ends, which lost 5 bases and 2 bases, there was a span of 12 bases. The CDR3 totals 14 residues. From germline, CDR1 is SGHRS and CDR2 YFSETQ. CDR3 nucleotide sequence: TGCGCCAGCAGTATCCCTAGAAACACAGATACGCAGTATTTT. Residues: CASSIPRNTDTQYF.